This record covers a single T cell receptor (beta chain). The antigen remains undetermined. The data derive from a study of cytomegalovirus exposure and HLA in healthy donors. Study results and limitations: Association with HLA alleles at 0.05 false discovery rate was found for 15,000 to 20,000 TCR beta sequences in a later analysis.

PCR employed 60 Vbeta and 13 Jbeta primers. Method: immunoSEQ multiplex PCR; TCRdb's copy keeps in-frame clones and lacks some. With around 53,000 clones in the sample, the ten largest clones hold about an eighth. Trimming removed 8 bases at V and 4 bases at J, with 12 bases between. Germline V gives CDR1 LNHDA, CDR2 SQIVND (reference sequence). This CDR3 is built from 13 residues. This receptor was obtained from a man younger than 35 in good health and CMV-seropositive. The rearrangement links TRBV19 to TRBJ2-1; D remains ambiguous. Sequenced input: PBMCs. The CDR3 reads CASGPGVYNEQFF. The CDR3 coding sequence is TGTGCCAGTGGGCCTGGTGTTTACAATGAGCAGTTCTTC.